This T cell receptor beta chain was captured by sequencing in a study of T-cell reconstitution after alpha-beta-depleted transplantation in children. General study results and limits: Reports say that about two months after transplant, the alpha-beta T cells came out of several hundred graft clones that had expanded. Surviving thymic progenitors and recipient T cells were the source of high TCRbeta diversity at day 60 in some patients. Newly produced T cells mostly provided counts and TCRbeta diversity after one year, as hyperexpanded clones declined.

With regard to this clonotype: The antigen is undetermined.

A library of TCRbeta sequences, prepared with unique molecular identifiers, was generated. TCRdb used MiXCR to reprocess the PCR reads, holding one entry per CDR3 protein. Of approximately 350,000 distinct CDR3 sequences listed, 15% to 20% are singletons. CDR1 is SGHVS and CDR2 is FNYEAQ in the germline V gene. The V segment lost 7 bases and the J segment 3 bases; nucleotides outside the gene matches: 14. The CDR3 totals 17 residues. The TCR comes from a male patient aged 2-9 years who had a stem cell transplant for acute lymphoblastic leukemia, so the T cells may come from the graft donor. The chain has TRBV7-6 and TRBJ2-3; 9 nucleotides agree with TRBD2. The sample here was PBMCs, mostly from graft donor cells, taken 360 days after TCRalphabeta/CD19-depleted stem cell transplant. CDR3 amino acids: CASKLKWSSGNTDTQYF. In DNA, the CDR3 is TGTGCCAGCAAATTAAAGTGGTCTAGCGGGAATACAGATACGCAGTATTTT.